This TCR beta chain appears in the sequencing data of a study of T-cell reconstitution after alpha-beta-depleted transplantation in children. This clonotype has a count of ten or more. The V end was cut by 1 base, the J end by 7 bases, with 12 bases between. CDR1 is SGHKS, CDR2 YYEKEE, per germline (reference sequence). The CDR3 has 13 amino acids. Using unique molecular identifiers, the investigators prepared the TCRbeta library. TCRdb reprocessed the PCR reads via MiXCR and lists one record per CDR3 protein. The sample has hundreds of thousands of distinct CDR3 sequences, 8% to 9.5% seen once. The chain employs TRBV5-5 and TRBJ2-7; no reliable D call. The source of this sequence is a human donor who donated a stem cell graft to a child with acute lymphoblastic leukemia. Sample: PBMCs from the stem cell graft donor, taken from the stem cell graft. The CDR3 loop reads CASSLYRSGEQYF. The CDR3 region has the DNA TGTGCCAGCAGCTTGTACCGATCCGGGGAGCAGTACTTC.